The text below deals with one T cell receptor beta chain. The antigen is undetermined. The sample has other DNA sequences that encode this CDR3 too. The V end was cut by 6 bases, the J end by 0 bases, with 11 bases between. The V gene's germline CDR1 is MNHNS and CDR2 SASEGT. The CDR3 length is 15 residues. The data belong to a study of cytomegalovirus exposure and HLA in healthy donors. Findings and caveats of the study: Researchers reported in a later analysis that common viral pathogens appeared linked to several top clusters. Roughly uniform sequencing depth across donors was assumed, possibly incorrectly. In a later analysis, an Asian-associated ancestry cluster reportedly showed fewer N-insertions than the approximately 660-donor mean. Most CMV-associated TCR beta chains were later found to appear HLA-restricted.

The PCR was carried out with 60 Vbeta primers and 13 Jbeta primers. Sequencing was performed with immunoSEQ multiplex PCR; in TCRdb, only in-frame clones are kept and a portion is missing. Here the sample spans 150,000 or so clones, 60% to 80% being singletons. This TCR was recovered from a man in his late teens or twenties in good health and CMV-seropositive. The genes are TRBV6-1 and TRBJ2-2; a weak D match, TRBD1 (5 bases). The sample consisted of PBMCs. Written as DNA, the CDR3 is TGTGCCAGCAGAGACAGATCCTCGAACACCGGGGAGCTGTTTTTT. It codes for CASRDRSSNTGELFF.